The present T cell receptor beta chain was sequenced within a study of CD8 T cells in ankylosing spondylitis. This clonotype has ten or more counts. Its antigen is not known. This CDR3 region has 14 residues. The germline CDR1 and CDR2 sequences are LNHNV and YYDKDF (reference sequence). Trimming pared 5 bases from V and 7 bases from J, leaving 15 bases between. For TCR beta, libraries came from quantitative 5'-RACE with molecular barcodes. MiXCR was run by TCRdb on the 5' RACE reads, yielding one entry per CDR3 protein. The sample includes 200,000 to 300,000 distinct CDR3 sequences, less than 9.5% seen only once; the top ten take more than 4.5%. Findings and caveats of the study: The clones that were linked to disease were reported to be significantly enriched in matched synovial fluid samples from ankylosing spondylitis patients. Clones linked to disease, bearing a CD8+ phenotype, were relatively rare in peripheral blood.

The specimen sequenced was blood, either unsorted or a sorted T cell fraction (not recorded which). The source of this sequence is a female donor with ankylosing spondylitis or in good health (not recorded which). The chain uses TRBV15 and TRBJ2-1; D is uncertain. The CDR3, as DNA: TGTGCCACCAGCGGGCCGCGGATGGATAATGAGCAGTTCTTC. This encodes CATSGPRMDNEQFF.